This T cell receptor beta chain was recovered during a study of blood T cell repertoires in COVID-19 (dated by TCRdb to 2018 to 2021). Looking at the study overall: The collaborator samples originated in the United States, Italy and Spain and spanned the acute and convalescent phases of COVID-19. The sample metadata nearly always contained a de-identified subject ID, COVID-19 status, age in years and sex. The material from the prospective study consisted of cDNA or gDNA derived from T cells, B-cell-depleted T cells, or PBMCs. Samples were obtained from the ongoing ImmuneRACE study (first 160 participants) and from roughly 1,300 subjects provided by 6 global collaborators. Deeply sampled blood TCRbeta repertoires from subjects exposed to, actively infected with, or recovered from COVID-19 were included in the dataset. Where HLA class I and class II types were available, the types were taken from metadata supplied by the sample provider, not from assay-based typing. The repertoires were released in a freely available public database meant as a resource for research on the immune response to SARS-CoV-2. Results and caveats for the whole study, not just this receptor: Clinical and demographic metadata were provided uncurated, with the amount varying by source and participant.

The CDR3 goes from the cysteine to the phenylalanine over 15 residues. Here the CDR3 DNA is all that survives: 45 bases in frame from base 1. Per the germline V gene (reference sequence), SEHNR is the CDR1 and FQNEAQ is the CDR2. Relative to germline, V is 5 bases shorter and J is 0 bases shorter, with 11 bases between their ends. With respect to this clone: What this receptor recognizes is not known. One base away there is no much larger clone; base qualities are not given.

The collaborating institutions used their own protocols to collect whole blood in K2EDTA tubes. For TCRbeta analysis, collaborators shipped samples in one of three forms: frozen whole blood, isolated PBMCs, or DNA extracted from either of those sample types. TCRbeta CDR3 regions were amplified from genomic DNA by means of the immunoSEQ Assay, a bias-controlled multiplex PCR. Turning to the authors' computational methods: Nucleated cell counts per sample were estimated from amplification of reference gene primers within the assay. Sequence reads were collapsed and filtered to measure the absolute abundance of every unique TCRbeta CDR3 rearrangement. For each sample, productive Simpson clonality was calculated by taking the square root of Simpson's diversity index across productive rearrangements. As stored in TCRdb, this immuneACCESS dataset retains in-frame rearrangements with V and J assigned. A fraction of the clones does not appear; measured against another copy, unresolved V genes explain less than half of the discrepancy, and the remainder lacks a known reason. V and J calls and clone size are as listed in that table; D and trimming were resolved from the DNA. Recorded for this sample are approximately 52,000 clones; around four fifths of them occurred a single time. The ten largest clones take up 13% of the sample.

The sequence links TRBV7-9 to TRBJ1-5; TRBD1 might be the D gene, on 5 matching bases. The TCR sequence derives from a woman older than 75 with acute or convalescent COVID-19. The sequencing sample was made of peripheral blood. The CDR3 amino acid sequence is: CASSRRGDSNQPQHF. At the DNA level, the sequence is TGTGCCAGCAGCCGTCGGGGGGATAGCAATCAGCCCCAGCATTTT.